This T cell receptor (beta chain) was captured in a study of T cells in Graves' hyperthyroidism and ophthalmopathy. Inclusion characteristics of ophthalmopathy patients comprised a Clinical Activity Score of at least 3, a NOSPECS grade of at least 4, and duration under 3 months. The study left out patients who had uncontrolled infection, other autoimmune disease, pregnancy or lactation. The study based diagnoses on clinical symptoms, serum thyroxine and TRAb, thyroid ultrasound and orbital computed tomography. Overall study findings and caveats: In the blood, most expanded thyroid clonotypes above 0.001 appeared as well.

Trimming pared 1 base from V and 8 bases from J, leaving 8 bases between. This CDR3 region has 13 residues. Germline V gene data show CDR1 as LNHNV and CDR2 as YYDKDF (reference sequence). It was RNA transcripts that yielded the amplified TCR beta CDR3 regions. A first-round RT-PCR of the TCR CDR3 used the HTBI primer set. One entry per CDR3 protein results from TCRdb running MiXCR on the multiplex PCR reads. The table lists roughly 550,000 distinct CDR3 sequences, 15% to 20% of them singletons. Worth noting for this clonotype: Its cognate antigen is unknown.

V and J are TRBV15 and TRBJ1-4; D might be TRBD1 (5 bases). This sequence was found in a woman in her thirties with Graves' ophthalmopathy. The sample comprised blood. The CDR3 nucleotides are TGTGCCACCAGCAGAGTACGGGGGGAAAAACTGTTTTTT. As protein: CATSRVRGEKLFF.